This TCR beta chain is from a study of cytomegalovirus exposure and HLA in healthy donors. Comments on this clone: What it binds is not known.

General observations from the study: Rare TCR sequences predominated, though certain public TCRs were found in many donors. Later genetic work tied a missense DCLRE1C variant to beta-chain V and J trimming.

The study sampled nominally healthy donors, though unrecorded immune exposures were likely. V lost 7 bases and J lost 2, with 15 bases in between. CDR3 length: 14 amino acids. CDR1 and CDR2 (germline): MDHEN, SYDVKM. PCR used 60 Vbeta primers and 13 Jbeta primers. Clones were sequenced by immunoSEQ multiplex PCR, and TCRdb holds only the in-frame ones, with some missing. The profile covers approximately 91,000 clones, with approximately 86% appearing a single time and roughly 9.2% taken by the ten largest. The rearrangement links TRBV28 to TRBJ2-7, with a weak D call TRBD1 (6 bases). Material: PBMCs. This TCR was sampled from a man aged 25-45 years in good health and CMV-seropositive. CDR3 region: CASTLGHPAYEQYF. The DNA for the CDR3 is TGTGCCAGCACCTTGGGACATCCTGCCTACGAGCAGTACTTC.